These 9 T cell receptor beta chains were all obtained from the same sample, sequenced in a study of blood T cell repertoires in COVID-19. The data were produced by immunoSEQ multiplex PCR, yet TCRdb's version contains in-frame clones alone and is incomplete. This sample yields around 270,000 clones, of which 88% are seen a single time; about 2.9% belongs to the top ten. Sequenced input: PBMCs or T cells enriched from blood (not recorded which). These receptors were collected from a woman between 35 and 50 years old who had been exposed to COVID-19.

The sample holds a few counts of this clone. This chain joins TRBV6-1 and TRBJ2-3, with D perhaps matching TRBD1 (6 bases). The CDR3 sequence is 13 residues long. CDR1 is MNHNS and CDR2 is SASEGT in the germline V gene. V was shortened by 1 base and J by 6 bases, with 8 bases between the two germline ends. CDR3 residues: CASSEGGRDTQYF. CDR3 DNA: TGTGCCAGCAGTGAAGGGGGGCGGGATACGCAGTATTTT.

This rearrangement joins TRBV5-1 to TRBJ1-1, with 8 positions matching TRBD1. Trimming at V came to 0 bases and at J to 7 bases, leaving 8 bases not matched to a gene. The CDR3 covers 15 residues. Germline V gene lookup returns CDR1 SGHRS and CDR2 YFSETQ. Here the CDR3 DNA reads TGCGCCAGCAGCTTGGGATTCGGACAGGGTGTTGAAGCTTTCTTT. This codes for CASSLGFGQGVEAFF.

The chain has TRBV29-1 and TRBJ1-1; 8 nucleotides agree with TRBD1. Germline V gene lookup returns CDR1 SQVTM and CDR2 ANQGSEA. The CDR3 runs to 14 residues. V lost 4 bases to trimming and J lost 4 bases; unmatched junction nucleotides: 8. The CDR3 region is CSVGPGGAGTEAFF. The DNA of the CDR3 is TGCAGCGTTGGGCCAGGGGGCGCGGGCACTGAAGCTTTCTTT.

The CDR3: CASSKFQGGYTF. DNA for the CDR3: TGTGCCAGCAGCAAATTCCAGGGTGGCTACACCTTC. This chain uses TRBV21-1 with TRBJ1-2; no check of the table's D call, TRBD1, against the DNA was made. TRBV21-1 is reported as a pseudogene. This CDR3 is built from 12 residues.

The chain is built from TRBV5-4 and TRBJ2-3; D uncertain. Between the trimmed V and J ends, which lost 2 bases and 1 base, there was a span of 14 bases. Germline-derived CDR1 and CDR2 are SGHNT and YYREEE (reference sequence). The CDR3 is made up of 16 amino acids. The CDR3 spells CASSFGPPIGTDTQYF. As DNA, the CDR3 is TGTGCCAGCAGCTTCGGTCCACCGATAGGCACAGATACGCAGTATTTT.

The chain uses TRBV30 and TRBJ1-1, with a possible D match to TRBD1 (5 bases). V was cut by 0 bases and J by 4 bases, with 12 bases left in between. The germline V gene encodes CDR1 GTSNPN and CDR2 SVGIG (reference sequence). The CDR3 totals 14 residues. This CDR3 is CAWSVRGRSTEAFF. The CDR3 coding sequence is TGTGCCTGGAGTGTACGGGGGAGGAGCACTGAAGCTTTCTTT. Combining the CDR3 with reference TRBV30 and TRBJ1-1 gives the whole variable domain SQTIHQWPATLVQPVGSPLSLECTVEGTSNPNLYWYRQAAGRGLQLLFYSVGIGQISSEVPQNLSASRPQDRQFILSSKKLLLSDSGFYLCAWSVRGRSTEAFFGQGTRLTVV.

The rearrangement uses TRBV29-1 and TRBJ2-2; 9 bases line up with TRBD1. J was trimmed by 6 bases and V by 6 bases; bases with no gene match: 11. Germline V gene lookup returns CDR1 SQVTM and CDR2 ANQGSEA. This CDR3 spans 15 amino acids. The CDR3 DNA is TGCAGCGTCGACACAGGGGGCAGCTACTCCGGGGAGCTGTTTTTT. As protein: CSVDTGGSYSGELFF.

The CDR3: CASSLTGTGGDRRGEQFF. The CDR3, as DNA: TGTGCCAGCAGCTTAACCGGAACAGGGGGTGATCGCCGGGGCGAGCAGTTCTTC. V usage is TRBV7-6 and J usage is TRBJ2-1; TRBD1 agrees at 8 bases. From germline, CDR1 is SGHVS and CDR2 FNYEAQ. The CDR3 is 18 amino acids. V shed 2 bases, J shed 10 bases, and the junction held 19 bases outside the gene matches. Full variable domain (rest looked up from reference TRBV7-6 and TRBJ2-1): GAGVSQSPRYKVTKRGQDVALRCDPISGHVSLYWYRQALGQGPEFLTYFNYEAQQDKSGLPNDRFSAERPEGSISTLTIQRTEQRDSAMYRCASSLTGTGGDRRGEQFFGPGTRLTVL.

This clone has just a few counts. The chain couples TRBV5-1 to TRBJ1-1; D is possibly TRBD1 (6 bases). The CDR3 is 16 residues long. The germline gives CDR1 SGHRS, CDR2 YFSETQ. V was clipped by 4 bases and J by 1 base, with 17 bases between them. Written as DNA, the CDR3 is TGCGCCAGCAGCCTCCTATTGGGGGCAGGGAACACTGAAGCTTTCTTT. Translation gives CASSLLLGAGNTEAFF.